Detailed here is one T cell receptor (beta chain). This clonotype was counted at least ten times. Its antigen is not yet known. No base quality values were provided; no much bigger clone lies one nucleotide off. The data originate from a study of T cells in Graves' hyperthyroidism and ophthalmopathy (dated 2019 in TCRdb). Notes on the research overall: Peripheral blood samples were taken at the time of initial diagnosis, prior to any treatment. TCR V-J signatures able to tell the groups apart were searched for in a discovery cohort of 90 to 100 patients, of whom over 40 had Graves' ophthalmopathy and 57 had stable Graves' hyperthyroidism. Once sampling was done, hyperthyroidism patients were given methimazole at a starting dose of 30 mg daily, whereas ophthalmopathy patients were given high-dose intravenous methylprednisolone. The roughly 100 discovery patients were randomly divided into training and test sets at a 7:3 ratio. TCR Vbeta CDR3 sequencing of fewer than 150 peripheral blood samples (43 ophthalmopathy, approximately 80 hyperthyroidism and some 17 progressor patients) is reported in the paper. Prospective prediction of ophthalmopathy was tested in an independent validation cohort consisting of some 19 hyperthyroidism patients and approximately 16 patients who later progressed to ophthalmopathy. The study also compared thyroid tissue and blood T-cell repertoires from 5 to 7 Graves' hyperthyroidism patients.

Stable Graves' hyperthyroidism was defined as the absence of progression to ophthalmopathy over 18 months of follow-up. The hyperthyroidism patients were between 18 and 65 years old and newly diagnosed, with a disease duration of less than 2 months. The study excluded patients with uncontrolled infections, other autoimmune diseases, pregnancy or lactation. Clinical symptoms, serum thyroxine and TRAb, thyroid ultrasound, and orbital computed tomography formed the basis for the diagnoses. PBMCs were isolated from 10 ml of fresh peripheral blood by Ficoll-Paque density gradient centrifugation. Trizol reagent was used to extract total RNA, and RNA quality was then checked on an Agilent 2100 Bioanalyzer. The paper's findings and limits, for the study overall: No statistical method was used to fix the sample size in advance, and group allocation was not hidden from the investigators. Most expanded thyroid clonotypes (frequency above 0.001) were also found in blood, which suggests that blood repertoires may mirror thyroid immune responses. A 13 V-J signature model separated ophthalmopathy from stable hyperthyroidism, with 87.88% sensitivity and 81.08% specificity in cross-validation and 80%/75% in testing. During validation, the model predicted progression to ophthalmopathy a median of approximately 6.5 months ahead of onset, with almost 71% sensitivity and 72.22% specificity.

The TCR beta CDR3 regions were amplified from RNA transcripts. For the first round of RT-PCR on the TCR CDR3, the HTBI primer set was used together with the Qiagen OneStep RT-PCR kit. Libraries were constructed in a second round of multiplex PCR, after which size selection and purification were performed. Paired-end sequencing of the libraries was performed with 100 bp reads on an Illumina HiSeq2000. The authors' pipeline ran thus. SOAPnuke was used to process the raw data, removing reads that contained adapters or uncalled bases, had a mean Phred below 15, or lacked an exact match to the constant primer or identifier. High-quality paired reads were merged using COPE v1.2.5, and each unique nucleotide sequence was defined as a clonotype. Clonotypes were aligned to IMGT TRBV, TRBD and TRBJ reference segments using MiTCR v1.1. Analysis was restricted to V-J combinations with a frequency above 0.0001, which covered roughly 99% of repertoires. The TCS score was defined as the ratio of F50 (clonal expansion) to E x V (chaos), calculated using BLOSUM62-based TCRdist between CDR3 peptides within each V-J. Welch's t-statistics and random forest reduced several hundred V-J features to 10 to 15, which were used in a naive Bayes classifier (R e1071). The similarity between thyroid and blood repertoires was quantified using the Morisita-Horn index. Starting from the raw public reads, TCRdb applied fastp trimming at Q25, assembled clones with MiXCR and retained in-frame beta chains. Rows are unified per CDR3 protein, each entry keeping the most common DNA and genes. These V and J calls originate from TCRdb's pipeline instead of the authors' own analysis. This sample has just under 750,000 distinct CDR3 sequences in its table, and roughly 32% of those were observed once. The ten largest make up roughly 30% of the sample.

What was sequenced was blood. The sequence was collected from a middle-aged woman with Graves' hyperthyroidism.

The CDR3 protein is CASSLEPGQGAGANVLTF. The DNA sequence is as follows: TGCGCCAGCAGCTTGGAGCCGGGACAGGGTGCTGGGGCCAACGTCCTGACTTTC. This chain is built from TRBV5-1 and TRBJ2-6; TRBD1 fits 9 bases in the junction. The CDR3 contains 18 residues, cysteine and phenylalanine counted. Only the CDR3 DNA stays, 54 bases, in frame from base 1. CDR1 is given as SGHRS and CDR2 as YFSETQ, both from the germline V gene. From V the trimming removes 0 bases and from J it removes 2 bases, while the gene matches leave 6 bases of the junction unaccounted for.